This TCR beta chain is from a study of human T cells and chemical hapten exposure. About the research overall: Minor volume differences among pooled libraries chiefly drove per-sample TCR yield variation.

As to time point: patch test 3, about 24 weeks after DPC sensitization. Treatment given: therapeutic diphenylcyclopropenone sensitization with weekly scalp DPC. Researchers extracted total RNA from unfractionated whole blood. This clonotype showed up just a few times. The V and J ends lost 5 bases and 7 bases, in that order; junction bases with no gene match: 8. CDR1 and CDR2 (germline): MNHNS, SASEGT. This CDR3 spans 15 amino acids. Library preparation tagged each individual cDNA molecule with a unique molecular identifier. TCRdb re-derived calls from the RACE reads in MiXCR, one entry per CDR3 protein. The table lists fewer than 55,000 distinct CDR3 sequences, more than 9.5% of them singletons.

The sample here was whole blood, taken in connection with sensitization to the hapten diphenylcyclopropenone (DPC). The clonotype comes from a woman aged 40 to 49 with alopecia areata. Some clones in this sample may be carry-over from other donors' samples. The V gene is TRBV6-1, the J gene TRBJ2-2, with 9 positions matching TRBD2. This CDR3 reads CASSSPGLAGGELFF. The CDR3 nucleotides are TGTGCCAGCAGTAGCCCGGGACTAGCAGGCGGGGAGCTGTTTTTT.